A single sample gave rise to the 5 T cell receptor beta chains below, sequenced in a study of cytomegalovirus exposure and HLA in healthy donors. Both 60 Vbeta primers and 13 Jbeta primers went into the PCR. Only in-frame clones appear in the TCRdb table, and some are missing; sequencing was by immunoSEQ multiplex PCR. The profile shows about 99,000 clones, 10% of them singletons. Material: PBMCs. These receptors were obtained from a man aged 40-50 years in good health and CMV-seropositive.

This clone came up a few times. The chain couples TRBV29-1 to TRBJ1-1, with 7 nucleotides matching TRBD1. The CDR3 is made up of 12 amino acids. CDR1 and CDR2 (germline): SQVTM, ANQGSEA. Trimming took 7 bases from V and 8 from J; bases not matched to a gene: 10. This CDR3 reads CSAITGAAEAFF. CDR3 sequence (DNA): TGCAGCGCTATTACAGGGGCGGCCGAAGCTTTCTTT.

As regards this clone: Germline and junction disagree at one end, which may indicate a read error. The CDR3 bases are TGTGCTAGCAGCTTGGGAGCGGGAGGCAACTACAATGAGCAGTTCTTC. Translated: CASSLGAGGNYNEQFF. The chain links TRBV7-7 to TRBJ2-1; 9 bases align to TRBD2. Germline lookup yields CDR1 SSHAT and CDR2 FNYEAQ (reference sequence). The CDR3 loop spans 16 amino acids.

The chain employs TRBV5-6 and TRBJ1-4, with D tentatively TRBD1 (6 bases). CDR1 and CDR2 (germline): SGHDT, YYEEEE. V lost 9 bases, J lost 8 bases, and 17 bases lay in between. The CDR3 has 13 amino acids. CDR3 region: CATGQGGNEKLFF. DNA of the CDR3: TGTGCCACCGGGCAAGGGGGTAACGAAAAACTGTTTTTT.

The chain combines TRBV6-4 with TRBJ2-2; D may be TRBD2 (6 bases). V lost 0 bases and J 7 bases, leaving 9 bases between the germline ends. The germline CDR1 and CDR2 sequences are MRHNA and SNTAGT. The CDR3 covers 14 residues. The CDR3, as DNA: TGTGCCAGCAGTGACTCGACCGGGGGCGGGGAGCTGTTTTTT. Translation gives CASSDSTGGGELFF.

The chain carries TRBV9 and TRBJ2-1, with 7 bases lining up with TRBD2. V lost 0 bases to trimming and J lost 8 bases; unmatched junction nucleotides: 17. The CDR3 is 18 residues long. Germline CDR1 SGDLS, CDR2 YYNGEE. The CDR3 nucleotides read TGTGCCAGCAGCGTAGCGGGTCGCGGCGGGAGACTTGGAGATGAGCAGTTCTTC. Protein sequence: CASSVAGRGGRLGDEQFF.